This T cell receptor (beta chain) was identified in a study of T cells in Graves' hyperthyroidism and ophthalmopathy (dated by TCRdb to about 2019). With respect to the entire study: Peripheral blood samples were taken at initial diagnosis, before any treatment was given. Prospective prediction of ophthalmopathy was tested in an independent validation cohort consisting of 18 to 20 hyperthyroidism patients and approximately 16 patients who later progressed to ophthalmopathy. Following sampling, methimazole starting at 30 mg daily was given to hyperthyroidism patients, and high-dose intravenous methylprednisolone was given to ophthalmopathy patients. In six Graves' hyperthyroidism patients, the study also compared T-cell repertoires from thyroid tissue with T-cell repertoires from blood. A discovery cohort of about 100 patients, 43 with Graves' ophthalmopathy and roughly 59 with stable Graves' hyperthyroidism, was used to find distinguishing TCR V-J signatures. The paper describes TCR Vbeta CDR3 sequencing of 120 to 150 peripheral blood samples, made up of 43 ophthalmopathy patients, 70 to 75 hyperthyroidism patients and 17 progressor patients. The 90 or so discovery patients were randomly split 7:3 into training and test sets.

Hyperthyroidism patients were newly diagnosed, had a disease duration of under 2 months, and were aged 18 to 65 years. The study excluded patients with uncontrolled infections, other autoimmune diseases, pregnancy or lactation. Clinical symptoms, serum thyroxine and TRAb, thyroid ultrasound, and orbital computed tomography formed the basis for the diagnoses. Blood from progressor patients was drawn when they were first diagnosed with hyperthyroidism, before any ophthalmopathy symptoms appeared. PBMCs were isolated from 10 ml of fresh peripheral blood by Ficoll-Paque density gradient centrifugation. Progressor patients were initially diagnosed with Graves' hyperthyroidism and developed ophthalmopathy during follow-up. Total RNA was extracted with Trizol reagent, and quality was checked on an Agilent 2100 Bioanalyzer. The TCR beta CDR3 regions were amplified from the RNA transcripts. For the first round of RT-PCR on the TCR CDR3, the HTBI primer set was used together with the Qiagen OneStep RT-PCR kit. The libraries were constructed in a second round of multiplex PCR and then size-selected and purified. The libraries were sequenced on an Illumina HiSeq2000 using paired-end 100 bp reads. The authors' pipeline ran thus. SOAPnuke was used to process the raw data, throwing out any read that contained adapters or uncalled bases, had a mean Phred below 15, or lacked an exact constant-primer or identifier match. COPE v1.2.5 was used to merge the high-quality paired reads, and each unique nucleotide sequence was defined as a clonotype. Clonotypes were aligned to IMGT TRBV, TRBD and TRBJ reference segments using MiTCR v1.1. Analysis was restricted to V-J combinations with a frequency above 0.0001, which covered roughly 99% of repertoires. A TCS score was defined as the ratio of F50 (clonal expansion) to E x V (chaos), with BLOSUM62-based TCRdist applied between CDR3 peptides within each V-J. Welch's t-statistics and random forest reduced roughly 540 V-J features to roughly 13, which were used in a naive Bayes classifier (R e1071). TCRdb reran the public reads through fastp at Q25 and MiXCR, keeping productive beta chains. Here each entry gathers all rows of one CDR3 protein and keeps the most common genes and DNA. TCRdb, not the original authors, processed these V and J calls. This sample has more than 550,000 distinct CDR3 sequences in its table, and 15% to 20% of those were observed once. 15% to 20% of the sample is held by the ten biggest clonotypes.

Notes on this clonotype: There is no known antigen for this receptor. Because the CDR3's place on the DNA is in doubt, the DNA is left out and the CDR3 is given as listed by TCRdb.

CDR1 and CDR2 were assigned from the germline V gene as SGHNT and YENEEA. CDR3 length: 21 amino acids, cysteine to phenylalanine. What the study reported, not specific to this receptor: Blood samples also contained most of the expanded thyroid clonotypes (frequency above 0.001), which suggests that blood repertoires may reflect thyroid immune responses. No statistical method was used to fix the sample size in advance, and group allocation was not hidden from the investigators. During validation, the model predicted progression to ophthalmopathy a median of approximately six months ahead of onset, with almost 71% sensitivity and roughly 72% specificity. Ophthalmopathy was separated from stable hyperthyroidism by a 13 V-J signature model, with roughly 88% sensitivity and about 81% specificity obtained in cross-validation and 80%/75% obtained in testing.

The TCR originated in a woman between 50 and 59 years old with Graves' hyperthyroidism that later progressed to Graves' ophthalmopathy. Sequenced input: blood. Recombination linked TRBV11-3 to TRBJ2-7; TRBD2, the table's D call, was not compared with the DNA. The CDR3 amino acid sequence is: CASSFYICSARSGTSDYEQYF.